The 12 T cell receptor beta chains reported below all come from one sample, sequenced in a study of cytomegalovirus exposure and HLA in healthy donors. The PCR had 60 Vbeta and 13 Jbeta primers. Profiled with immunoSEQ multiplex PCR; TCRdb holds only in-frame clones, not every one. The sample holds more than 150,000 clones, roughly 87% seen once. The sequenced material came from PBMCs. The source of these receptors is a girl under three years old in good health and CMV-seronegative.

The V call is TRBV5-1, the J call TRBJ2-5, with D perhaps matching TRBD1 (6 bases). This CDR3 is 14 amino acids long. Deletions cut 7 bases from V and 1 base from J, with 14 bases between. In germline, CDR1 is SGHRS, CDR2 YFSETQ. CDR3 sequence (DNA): TGCGCCAGCTCCAACCCGGACAGCCAAGAGACCCAGTACTTC. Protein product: CASSNPDSQETQYF. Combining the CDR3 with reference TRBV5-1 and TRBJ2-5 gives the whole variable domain KAGVTQTPRYLIKTRGQQVTLSCSPISGHRSVSWYQQTPGQGLQFLFEYFSETQRNKGNFPGRFSGRQFSNSRSEMNVSTLELGDSALYLCASSNPDSQETQYFGPGTRLLVL.

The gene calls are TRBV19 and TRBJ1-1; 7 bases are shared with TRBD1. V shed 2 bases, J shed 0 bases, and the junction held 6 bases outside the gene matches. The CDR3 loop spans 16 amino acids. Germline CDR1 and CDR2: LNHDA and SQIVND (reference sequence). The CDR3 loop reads CASSITDRAVNTEAFF. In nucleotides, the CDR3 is TGTGCCAGTAGTATAACTGACAGGGCAGTGAACACTGAAGCTTTCTTT.

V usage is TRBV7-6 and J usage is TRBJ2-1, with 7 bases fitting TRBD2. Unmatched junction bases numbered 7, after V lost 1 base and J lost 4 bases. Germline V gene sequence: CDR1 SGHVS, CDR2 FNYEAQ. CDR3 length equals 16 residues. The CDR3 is CASSLVGGREYNEQFF. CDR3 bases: TGTGCCAGCAGCTTAGTTGGCGGGAGAGAATACAATGAGCAGTTCTTC.

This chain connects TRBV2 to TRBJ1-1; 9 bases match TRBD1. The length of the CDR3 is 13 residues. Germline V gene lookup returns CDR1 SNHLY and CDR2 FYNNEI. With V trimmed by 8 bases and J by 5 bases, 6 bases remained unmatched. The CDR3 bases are TGTGCCAGCGGGACAGGGAAGAATACTGAAGCTTTCTTT. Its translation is CASGTGKNTEAFF. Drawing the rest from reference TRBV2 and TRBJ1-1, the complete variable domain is EPEVTQTPSHQVTQMGQEVILRCVPISNHLYFYWYRQILGQKVEFLVSFYNNEISEKSEIFDDQFSVERPDGSNFTLKIRSTKLEDSAMYFCASGTGKNTEAFFGQGTRLTVV.

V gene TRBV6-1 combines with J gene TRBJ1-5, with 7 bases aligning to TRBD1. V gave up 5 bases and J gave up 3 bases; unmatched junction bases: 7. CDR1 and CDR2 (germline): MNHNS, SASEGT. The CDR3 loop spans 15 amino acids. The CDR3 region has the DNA TGTGCCAGCAGTAAAGGTGGGACAGTCAATCAGCCCCAGCATTTT. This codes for CASSKGGTVNQPQHF.

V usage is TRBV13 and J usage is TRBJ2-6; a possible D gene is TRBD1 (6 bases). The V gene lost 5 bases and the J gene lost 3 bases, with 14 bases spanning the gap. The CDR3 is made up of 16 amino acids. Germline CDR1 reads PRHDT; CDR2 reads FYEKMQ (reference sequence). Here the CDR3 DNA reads TGTGCCAGCAGCGGTACACAGGGATTTGGGGCCAACGTCCTGACTTTC. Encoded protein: CASSGTQGFGANVLTF.

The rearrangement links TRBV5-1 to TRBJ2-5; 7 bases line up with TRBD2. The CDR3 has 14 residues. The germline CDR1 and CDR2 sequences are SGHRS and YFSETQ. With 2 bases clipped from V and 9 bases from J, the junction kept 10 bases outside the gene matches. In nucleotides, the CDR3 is TGCGCCAGCAGCTTAGAGGGACCGGCGGGGGCCCAGTACTTC. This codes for CASSLEGPAGAQYF.

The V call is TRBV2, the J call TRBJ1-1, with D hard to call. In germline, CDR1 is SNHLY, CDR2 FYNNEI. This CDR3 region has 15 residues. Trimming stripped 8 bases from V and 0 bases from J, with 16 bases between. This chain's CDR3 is CASGPRREMNTEAFF. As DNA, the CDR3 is TGTGCCAGCGGACCTAGACGGGAAATGAACACTGAAGCTTTCTTT.

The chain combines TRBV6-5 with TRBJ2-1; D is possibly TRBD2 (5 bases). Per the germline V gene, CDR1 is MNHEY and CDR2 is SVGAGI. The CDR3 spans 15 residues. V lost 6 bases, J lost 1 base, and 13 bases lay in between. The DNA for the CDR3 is TGTGCCAGCAGGCGACATAGCGTATCCTACAATGAGCAGTTCTTC. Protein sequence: CASRRHSVSYNEQFF.

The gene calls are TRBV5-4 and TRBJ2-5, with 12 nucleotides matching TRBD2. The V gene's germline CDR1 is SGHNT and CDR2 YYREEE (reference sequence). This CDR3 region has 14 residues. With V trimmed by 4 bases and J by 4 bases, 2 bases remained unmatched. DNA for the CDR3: TGTGCCAGCAGCCCGGGACTAGCGGGAGAGACCCAGTACTTC. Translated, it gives CASSPGLAGETQYF.

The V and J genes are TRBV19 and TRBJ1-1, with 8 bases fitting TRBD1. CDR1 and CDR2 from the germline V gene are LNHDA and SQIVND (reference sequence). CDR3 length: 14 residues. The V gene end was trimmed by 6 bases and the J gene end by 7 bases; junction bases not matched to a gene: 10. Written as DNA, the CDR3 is TGTGCCAGTAGAGACAAAAACAGGGGGTATGAAGCTTTCTTT. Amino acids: CASRDKNRGYEAFF.

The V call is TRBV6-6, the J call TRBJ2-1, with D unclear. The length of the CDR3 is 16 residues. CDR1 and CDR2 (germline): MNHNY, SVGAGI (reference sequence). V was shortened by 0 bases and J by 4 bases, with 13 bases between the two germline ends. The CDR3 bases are TGTGCCAGCAGTTACTCGAGTGACACCCCTTACAATGAGCAGTTCTTC. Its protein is CASSYSSDTPYNEQFF.